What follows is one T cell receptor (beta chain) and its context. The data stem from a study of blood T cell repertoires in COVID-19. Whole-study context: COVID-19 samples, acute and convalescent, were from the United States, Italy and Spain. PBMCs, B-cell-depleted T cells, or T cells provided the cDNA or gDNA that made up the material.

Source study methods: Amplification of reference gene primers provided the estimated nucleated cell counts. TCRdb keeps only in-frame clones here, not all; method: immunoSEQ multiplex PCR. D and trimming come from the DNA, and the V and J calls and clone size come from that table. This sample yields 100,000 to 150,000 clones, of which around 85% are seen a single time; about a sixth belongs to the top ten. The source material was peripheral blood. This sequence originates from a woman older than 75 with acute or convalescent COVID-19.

CDR3: CASSLGTGGFYEQYF. The CDR3 bases are TGCGCCAGCAGCTTGGGGACAGGGGGTTTCTACGAGCAGTACTTC. This rearrangement joins TRBV5-1 to TRBJ2-7, with 10 nucleotides matching TRBD1. There are 15 residues in the CDR3. The V segment lost 0 bases and the J segment 3 bases; nucleotides outside the gene matches: 3. The germline V gene encodes CDR1 SGHRS and CDR2 YFSETQ.